A selection of T cell receptor beta chains follows, all from one sample in a study of T cells after yellow fever vaccination. TCRdb reprocessed the 5' RACE reads with MiXCR, giving one entry per CDR3 protein. The sample lists 60,000 or so distinct CDR3 sequences, around 7% seen once, with less than 45% in the top ten. The sequences come from CD8+ T cells sorted from PBMCs, collected on the day of the first yellow fever vaccination. The receptors derive from a man younger than 35 who received the YFV17D yellow fever vaccine. The CDR3 runs from the conserved cysteine through the conserved F or W. Each record gives: J gene, V gene, clone size, D gene, CDR3 protein, CDR3 DNA. A D gene is named only where the DNA matches it firmly. Only some rows state a clone size, as once, few, many or a class for expanded clones.

TRBJ1-5,TRBV7-9,many,TRBD1,CASSLVGTGYQPQHF,TGTGCCAGCAGCTTAGTTGGGACAGGCTACCAGCCCCAGCATTTT
TRBJ1-2,TRBV27,many,NA,CASSFWGRYGYTF,TGTGCCAGCAGTTTTTGGGGGAGGTATGGCTACACCTTC
TRBJ1-1,TRBV2,many,NA,CASRGIPEAFF,TGTGCCAGCAGGGGCATCCCTGAAGCTTTCTTT
TRBJ2-3,TRBV28,NA,TRBD2,CPSSSGLAGGFTDTQYF,TGTCCCAGCAGTAGCGGACTAGCGGGGGGTTTCACGGATACGCAGTATTTT
TRBJ2-1,TRBV13,many,NA,CASSLAGLHEQFF,TGTGCCAGCAGCTTAGCTGGGCTGCATGAGCAGTTCTTC
TRBJ2-2,TRBV5-5,many,NA,CASSLYRLGELFF,TGTGCCAGCAGCTTATACAGGCTCGGGGAGCTGTTTTTT
TRBJ1-3,TRBV3-1,many,NA,CASSQDPARSGNTIYF,TGTGCCAGCAGCCAAGATCCCGCTAGAAGTGGAAACACCATATATTTT
TRBJ2-5,TRBV6-1,few,NA,CASSINKQETQYF,TGTGCCAGCAGTATCAACAAGCAAGAGACCCAGTACTTC
TRBJ2-5,TRBV4-3,few,NA,CASSPVRGKTQYF,TGCGCCAGCAGCCCGGTTCGGGGGAAGACCCAGTACTTC
TRBJ2-3,TRBV9,few,TRBD2,CASSVVASGGALGTDTQYF,TGTGCCAGCAGCGTAGTCGCTAGCGGGGGGGCCCTCGGCACAGATACGCAGTATTTT
TRBJ1-1,TRBV20-1,NA,NA,CSASIRGEGTEAFF,TGCAGTGCTAGTATTCGGGGGGAGGGCACTGAAGCTTTCTTT
TRBJ1-4,TRBV12-3/TRBV12-4,NA,TRBD1,CAKSTGGEEKLFF,TGTGCCAAGAGCACAGGGGGCGAGGAAAAACTGTTTTTT
TRBJ2-7,TRBV7-6,few,NA,CASSPAGSYEQYF,TGTGCCAGCAGCCCAGCGGGTTCCTACGAGCAGTACTTC
TRBJ1-2,TRBV5-1,many,NA,CASSEGTSIRIYGYTF,TGCGCCAGCAGCGAAGGGACTTCCATTCGGATCTATGGCTACACCTTC
TRBJ2-2,TRBV7-9,many,TRBD1,CASSLLRGTGNTGELFF,TGTGCCAGCAGCTTATTGAGGGGGACAGGCAACACCGGGGAGCTGTTTTTT
TRBJ2-3,TRBV5-4,many,NA,CASSWGPGLADTQYF,TGTGCCAGCAGCTGGGGCCCGGGGCTCGCAGATACGCAGTATTTT
TRBJ2-1,TRBV7-2,many,NA,CASSPLGYNEQFF,TGTGCCAGCAGCCCCCTAGGATACAATGAGCAGTTCTTC
TRBJ1-1,TRBV28,many,NA,CASSSPTALNTEAFF,TGTGCCAGCAGCTCTCCCACAGCACTGAACACTGAAGCTTTCTTT
TRBJ1-2,TRBV19,once,NA,CASSMVRGGGYTF,TGTGCCAGTAGTATGGTCCGGGGCGGAGGCTACACCTTC
TRBJ2-2,TRBV4-3,many,NA,CASSQDLVGTGELFF,TGCGCCAGCAGCCAAGATCTGGTGGGCACCGGGGAGCTGTTTTTT
TRBJ1-1,TRBV4-3,many,TRBD1,CASSRSVQGVRAEAFF,TGCGCCAGCAGCCGATCGGTTCAGGGGGTTAGGGCTGAAGCTTTCTTT
TRBJ1-4,TRBV4-2,NA,NA,CASSQYSGPGEKLFF,TGTGCCAGCAGCCAATATTCAGGCCCCGGAGAAAAACTGTTTTTT
TRBJ2-7,TRBV18,NA,NA,CASSPGGRNTGEQYF,TGTGCCAGCTCACCGGGAGGCAGGAATACAGGCGAGCAGTACTTC
TRBJ2-1,TRBV5-4,NA,NA,CASSLEGLRSEQFF,TGTGCCAGCAGCTTGGAGGGGCTGCGTAGTGAGCAGTTCTTC
TRBJ1-5,TRBV10-3,many,TRBD1,CAISDSNRGGGNQPQHF,TGTGCCATCAGTGACTCCAACAGGGGAGGGGGCAATCAGCCCCAGCATTTT
TRBJ2-3,TRBV25-1,NA,TRBD2,CASSEDRLAGHRPEDTQYF,TGTGCCAGCAGTGAAGATAGGCTAGCGGGGCACCGACCCGAGGATACGCAGTATTTT
TRBJ1-2,TRBV27,few,NA,CASRPTSSGREYGYTF,TGTGCCAGCAGACCCACCAGCTCGGGCAGGGAATATGGCTACACCTTC
TRBJ1-6,TRBV4-1,many,TRBD1,CASSQPGQGSSPLHF,TGCGCCAGCAGCCAACCGGGACAGGGGAGTTCACCCCTCCACTTT
TRBJ2-1,TRBV11-2,many,TRBD2,CASRRLAHEQFF,TGTGCCAGCAGGCGACTAGCTCATGAGCAGTTCTTC
TRBJ2-1,TRBV5-6,few,NA,CASSMRPGTDNEQFF,TGTGCCAGCAGCATGCGACCCGGGACGGACAATGAGCAGTTCTTC
TRBJ2-7,TRBV4-1,many,NA,CASSQDFGGPYEQYF,TGCGCCAGCAGCCAAGATTTCGGGGGACCCTACGAGCAGTACTTC
TRBJ2-7,TRBV3-1,NA,NA,CASSQEGLTYEQYF,TGTGCCAGCAGCCAAGAGGGCCTCACATACGAGCAGTACTTC
TRBJ2-1,TRBV5-1,few,NA,CASSNDRVLRNEQFF,TGCGCCAGCAGCAACGATAGGGTCTTACGAAATGAGCAGTTCTTC
TRBJ2-1,TRBV12-3/TRBV12-4,NA,TRBD2,CASGSSGVYNEQFF,TGTGCCAGCGGGTCTAGCGGGGTCTACAATGAGCAGTTCTTC
TRBJ1-3,TRBV6-5,NA,NA,CASSYSDPSSSGNTIYF,TGTGCCAGCAGTTACTCAGATCCGTCGAGCTCTGGAAACACCATATATTTT